This passage covers 2 T cell receptor beta chains from one sample sequenced in a study of shared clonotypes between healthy human individuals. Data came from immunoSEQ multiplex PCR; TCRdb stores just in-frame clones and leaves some out. The table lists roughly 2 million clones, approximately 95% of them singletons. Sequenced sample: naive CD4+ T cells sorted from blood. Subset in this sample: CD45RA+ positively selected. Source of these receptors: a man aged 18 to 35 in good health.

The chain is built from TRBV2 and TRBJ2-4; TRBD1 matches at 10 bases. V lost 6 bases and J lost 0; bases outside the gene matches: 5. Germline-derived CDR1 and CDR2 are SNHLY and FYNNEI. The CDR3 sequence is 16 residues long. The CDR3 loop reads CASSRDRGQAKNIQYF. DNA for the CDR3: TGTGCCAGCAGCCGAGACAGGGGGCAAGCCAAAAACATTCAGTACTTC.

Points on this clone: Other DNA sequences in the sample encode the same CDR3. The gene calls are TRBV20-1 and TRBJ1-5; D not certain. V lost 1 base, J lost 6 bases, and 4 bases lay in between. This CDR3 contains 11 residues. CDR1 and CDR2 from the germline V gene are DFQATT and SNEGSKA (reference sequence). The CDR3 sequence: CSARAGQPQHF. In DNA, the CDR3 is TGCAGTGCTAGAGCAGGTCAGCCCCAGCATTTT.